This is a list of T cell receptor beta chains from one sample in a study of blood T cell repertoires in COVID-19. The assay was immunoSEQ multiplex PCR, and TCRdb's table has in-frame clones only and misses some. This table holds about 330,000 clones, approximately 90% found once. The sample was peripheral blood. The source of these receptors is a young man with COVID-19, enrolled during active disease. Both conserved end residues are part of each CDR3. Fields, in order: D gene, J gene, clone size, V gene, CDR3 protein, CDR3 DNA. A D gene is named only where the DNA matches it firmly. Expanded clones get a size class; other rows say once, few or many, or leave the size out.

D: TRBD1; J: TRBJ1-1; size: once; V: TRBV18; CDR3: CASSPTGGRTEAFF; DNA: TGTGCCAGCTCACCGACAGGGGGCCGGACTGAAGCTTTCTTT
D: TRBD1; J: TRBJ1-2; size: once; V: TRBV5-5; CDR3: CASSFSQGASGYTF; DNA: TGTGCCAGCAGCTTCTCACAGGGGGCAAGTGGCTACACCTTC
D: NA; J: TRBJ2-5; size: NA; V: TRBV6-1; CDR3: CASSAIPQGLQETQYF; DNA: TGTGCCAGCAGTGCGATTCCTCAGGGATTGCAAGAGACCCAGTACTTC
D: TRBD2; J: TRBJ2-1; size: NA; V: TRBV19; CDR3: CASSKGLAGSDNEQFF; DNA: TGTGCCAGTAGTAAGGGACTAGCGGGATCCGACAATGAGCAGTTCTTC
D: NA; J: TRBJ1-1; size: NA; V: TRBV27; CDR3: CASRRHLMNTEAFF; DNA: TGTGCCAGCAGAAGACATCTCATGAACACTGAAGCTTTCTTT
D: TRBD1; J: TRBJ2-5; size: NA; V: TRBV19; CDR3: CASSIGGQGVVTQYF; DNA: TGTGCCAGTAGTATAGGGGGACAGGGGGTAGTGACCCAGTACTTC
D: TRBD1; J: TRBJ2-3; size: NA; V: TRBV6-5; CDR3: CASSYSRGRTDTQYF; DNA: TGTGCCAGCAGTTACTCAAGGGGGCGTACAGATACGCAGTATTTT
D: NA; J: TRBJ2-3; size: NA; V: TRBV3-1/TRBV3-2; CDR3: CASSQGGVSTDTQYF; DNA: TGTGCCAGCAGCCAGGGGGGAGTTAGCACAGATACGCAGTATTTT
D: TRBD2; J: TRBJ2-1; size: NA; V: TRBV5-1; CDR3: CASSHREGTSGYNEQFF; DNA: TGCGCCAGCAGCCACCGGGAGGGGACTAGCGGATACAATGAGCAGTTCTTC
D: NA; J: TRBJ1-5; size: NA; V: TRBV29-1; CDR3: CSVRFTDNQPQHF; DNA: TGCAGCGTTCGGTTCACTGACAATCAGCCCCAGCATTTT
D: NA; J: TRBJ2-4; size: once; V: TRBV19; CDR3: CASSARIGDIQYF; DNA: TGTGCCAGTAGTGCGAGAATAGGGGACATTCAGTACTTC
D: TRBD1; J: TRBJ2-1; size: NA; V: TRBV27; CDR3: CASSHPRQGGEQFF; DNA: TGTGCCAGCAGCCACCCCCGACAGGGTGGTGAGCAGTTCTTC
D: NA; J: TRBJ1-3; size: NA; V: TRBV11-2; CDR3: CASSFWGGGNTIYF; DNA: TGTGCCAGCAGCTTCTGGGGAGGGGGAAACACCATATATTTT
D: NA; J: TRBJ2-7; size: NA; V: TRBV6-5; CDR3: CASSYSTSGRTYEQYF; DNA: TGTGCCAGCAGTTACTCGACGTCAGGGCGAACCTACGAGCAGTACTTC
D: TRBD1; J: TRBJ1-5; size: NA; V: TRBV6-6; CDR3: CASSSPGQGDQPQHF; DNA: TGTGCCAGCAGTTCCCCGGGACAGGGAGATCAGCCCCAGCATTTT
D: NA; J: TRBJ1-2; size: NA; V: TRBV19; CDR3: CASSIGARLGYTF; DNA: TGTGCCAGTAGTATAGGGGCCCGGCTGGGCTACACCTTC
D: NA; J: TRBJ1-3; size: NA; V: TRBV5-1; CDR3: CASSTGGFGNTIYF; DNA: TGCGCCAGCAGCACGGGGGGCTTTGGAAACACCATATATTTT
D: NA; J: TRBJ2-5; size: NA; V: TRBV7-2; CDR3: CASSPRQVGGTQYF; DNA: TGTGCCAGCAGCCCTCGACAGGTTGGAGGGACCCAGTACTTC
D: NA; J: TRBJ1-5; size: NA; V: TRBV15; CDR3: CATSRGPGEGPQHF; DNA: TGTGCCACCAGCAGAGGCCCAGGGGAAGGGCCCCAGCATTTT
D: TRBD2; J: TRBJ2-5; size: NA; V: TRBV30; CDR3: CAWSIFRTSGSRETQYF; DNA: TGTGCCTGGAGTATCTTCAGGACTAGCGGGAGTAGGGAGACCCAGTACTTC
D: TRBD1; J: TRBJ1-5; size: NA; V: TRBV7-9; CDR3: CASSVETGGEQPQHF; DNA: TGTGCCAGCAGCGTAGAGACAGGGGGTGAGCAGCCCCAGCATTTT
D: TRBD2; J: TRBJ2-1; size: NA; V: TRBV29-1; CDR3: CSHRGLAARYNEQFF; DNA: TGCAGTCATAGAGGACTAGCGGCTAGATACAATGAGCAGTTCTTC
D: TRBD2; J: TRBJ2-4; size: NA; V: TRBV9; CDR3: CASSVGTSGGSLAKNIQYF; DNA: TGTGCCAGCAGCGTGGGAACTAGCGGGGGCTCGCTAGCCAAAAACATTCAGTACTTC
D: NA; J: TRBJ2-3; size: few; V: TRBV7-9; CDR3: CASSLELSADTQYF; DNA: TGTGCCAGCAGCTTAGAACTGAGTGCAGATACGCAGTATTTT
D: NA; J: TRBJ2-5; size: NA; V: TRBV7-8; CDR3: CASSPPFPGTQYF; DNA: TGTGCCAGCAGCCCCCCCTTCCCGGGAACCCAGTACTTC
D: NA; J: TRBJ2-7; size: NA; V: TRBV27; CDR3: CASSLSASTASYEQYF; DNA: TGTGCCAGCAGTTTATCGGCGTCGACAGCAAGTTACGAGCAGTACTTC
D: NA; J: TRBJ1-1; size: NA; V: TRBV29-1; CDR3: CSGRGADIYTEAFF; DNA: TGCAGCGGTCGAGGCGCAGATATCTACACTGAAGCTTTCTTT
D: NA; J: TRBJ2-7; size: NA; V: TRBV7-9; CDR3: CASADNPYEQYF; DNA: TGTGCCAGTGCGGACAACCCCTACGAGCAGTACTTC
D: NA; J: TRBJ1-3; size: NA; V: TRBV30; CDR3: CAWGRDSGNTIYF; DNA: TGTGCCTGGGGACGAGACTCTGGAAACACCATATATTTT
D: NA; J: TRBJ1-2; size: once; V: TRBV2; CDR3: CASSEESHRLYGYTF; DNA: TGTGCCAGCAGTGAAGAAAGCCACCGACTCTATGGCTACACCTTC
D: NA; J: TRBJ1-4; size: NA; V: TRBV28; CDR3: CASSFRQGYEKLFF; DNA: TGTGCCAGCAGTTTCCGGCAGGGTTATGAAAAACTGTTTTTT
D: NA; J: TRBJ1-1; size: NA; V: TRBV7-3; CDR3: CASSTRSMNTEAFF; DNA: TGTGCCAGCAGCACACGAAGTATGAACACTGAAGCTTTCTTT
D: NA; J: TRBJ2-6; size: NA; V: TRBV19; CDR3: CASSIVSFSGANVLTF; DNA: TGTGCCAGTAGTATAGTCTCCTTCTCTGGGGCCAACGTCCTGACTTTC